A single sample is the source of the 16 T cell receptor beta chains below, sequenced in a study of CD8 T cells in ankylosing spondylitis. TCRdb itself ran the 5' RACE reads through MiXCR, one entry per CDR3 protein. The sample consists of nearly 350,000 distinct CDR3 sequences, approximately 15% of them appearing once. Source material: blood, either unsorted or a sorted T cell fraction (not recorded which). The receptors come from a male donor with ankylosing spondylitis or in good health (not recorded which).

This clonotype was observed a handful of times. The rearrangement uses TRBV20-1 and TRBJ2-3; 10 bases line up with TRBD2. This CDR3 is 14 amino acids long. The V gene end was trimmed by 3 bases and the J gene end by 4 bases; junction bases not matched to a gene: 4. Germline assignment: CDR1 DFQATT and CDR2 SNEGSKA (reference sequence). The CDR3 region has the DNA TGCAGTGCTAGGAAAGCGGGAGGGTCAGATACGCAGTATTTT. Amino acid sequence: CSARKAGGSDTQYF.

V usage is TRBV5-1 and J usage is TRBJ2-5; D gene ambiguous. CDR1 is SGHRS, CDR2 YFSETQ, per germline. V lost 1 base, J lost 1 base, and 8 bases lay in between. The CDR3 is made up of 14 amino acids. CDR3 nucleotides: TGCGCCAGCAGCTTGTTGACGCCCCAAGAGACCCAGTACTTC. Translating gives CASSLLTPQETQYF.

The rearrangement links TRBV5-5 to TRBJ1-2, with TRBD1 matching 8 bases. This CDR3 contains 14 residues. Germline V gene sequence: CDR1 SGHKS, CDR2 YYEKEE (reference sequence). With V trimmed by 7 bases and J by 4 bases, 9 bases remained unmatched. The CDR3 loop is CASFTGGTGYGYTF. The CDR3 bases are TGTGCCAGCTTCACCGGGGGGACAGGCTATGGCTACACCTTC.

This rearrangement joins TRBV6-1 to TRBJ1-3; maybe TRBD1 (6 bases). Germline V lookup: CDR1 MNHNS, CDR2 SASEGT. The V end was cut by 6 bases, the J end by 5 bases, with 14 bases between. This CDR3 region has 14 residues. Written as DNA, the CDR3 is TGTGCCAGCAGCTCCGCTCAGGGGAGAAACACCATATATTTT. Protein product: CASSSAQGRNTIYF.

The chain employs TRBV9 and TRBJ2-3; 11 positions match TRBD2. Germline V gene lookup returns CDR1 SGDLS and CDR2 YYNGEE. The CDR3 runs to 16 residues. V lost 3 bases to trimming and J lost 0 bases; unmatched junction nucleotides: 3. The CDR3, as DNA: TGTGCCAGCAGCGGTAGACTAGCGGGGAGCACAGATACGCAGTATTTT. Translated, it gives CASSGRLAGSTDTQYF.

V gene TRBV5-1 combines with J gene TRBJ1-1; the match to TRBD1 covers 9 bases. J gave up 10 bases and V 4 bases, and 5 bases lay outside the gene matches. The germline gives CDR1 SGHRS, CDR2 YFSETQ. This CDR3 comprises 12 residues. CDR3 DNA sequence: TGCGCCAGCAGCCCCTGGGGACAGGGAGCTTTCTTT. Translating it yields CASSPWGQGAFF.

This clonotype occurred a few times. V is TRBV2 and J is TRBJ2-1; D is perhaps TRBD1 (5 bases). The CDR3 has 14 residues. The germline gives CDR1 SNHLY, CDR2 FYNNEI. V was clipped by 11 bases and J by 0 bases, with 14 bases between them. The CDR3 nucleotides are TGTGCCGGAACACAGGAGCTCTCCTACAATGAGCAGTTCTTC. Its protein is CAGTQELSYNEQFF.

This clonotype came up many times. The rearrangement links TRBV12-3 or TRBV12-4 to TRBJ1-3; a weak D match, TRBD1 (6 bases). The CDR3 totals 15 residues. The V end lost 7 bases, the J end lost 2 bases, and 15 bases lay between the germline ends. CDR3 sequence: CASTPARGAGNTIYF. In nucleotides, the CDR3 is TGTGCCAGCACCCCCGCCAGGGGTGCTGGAAACACCATATATTTT.

This rearrangement joins TRBV12-3 or TRBV12-4 to TRBJ1-2; 7 bases map to TRBD1. Germline trimming cut 6 bases from V and 8 bases from J; bases unmatched to any gene: 9. The CDR3 contains 13 residues. The CDR3 DNA reads as TGTGCCAGCAGCCAGACAGGGACCAACGGCTACACCTTC. This translates into CASSQTGTNGYTF.

This clonotype was recorded many times. DNA for the CDR3: TGTGCCAGCAGCCAAGGGCGAGGATACGAGCAGTACTTC. It codes for CASSQGRGYEQYF. The chain recombines TRBV3-1 with TRBJ2-7; D not resolved. Trimming left V 1 base short and J 4 bases short, with 8 bases between. This CDR3 comprises 13 residues. CDR1 is LGHDT and CDR2 is YNNKEL in the germline V gene (reference sequence).

This clonotype showed up many times. The chain combines TRBV7-6 with TRBJ2-2; 9 bases fit TRBD2. V trimming: 3 bases; J trimming: 4 bases; junction bases outside the gene matches: 6. The CDR3 contains 16 residues. The germline gives CDR1 SGHVS, CDR2 FNYEAQ. CDR3 sequence (DNA): TGTGCCAGCAGCTTCCGACTAGCGGAAGCCACCGGGGAGCTGTTTTTT. Residues: CASSFRLAEATGELFF.

This chain uses TRBV10-1 with TRBJ2-2; D gene ambiguous. Trimming removed 6 bases from V and 5 bases from J, with 10 bases in between. This CDR3 contains 13 residues. The germline gives CDR1 WNHNN, CDR2 SYGVQD (reference sequence). CDR3 nucleotides: TGCGCCAGCAGGGGCGCGAGGACCGGGGAGCTGTTTTTT. Translation gives CASRGARTGELFF.

This clonotype has ten or more counts. The chain uses TRBV5-4 and TRBJ1-4; D might be TRBD1 (5 bases). Trimming took 3 bases from V and 2 from J, leaving 29 bases between them. The CDR3 has 21 amino acids. CDR1 and CDR2 from the germline V gene are SGHNT and YYREEE (reference sequence). The DNA for the CDR3 is TGTGCCAGCAGCTCAACCCTTAGTGGGTCATCGACCAGGGAGACTAATGAAAAACTGTTTTTT. The encoded protein is CASSSTLSGSSTRETNEKLFF.

This clonotype was picked up a small number of times. The chain has TRBV2 and TRBJ1-2, with D perhaps TRBD1 (5 bases). V lost 8 bases and J lost 2, with 15 bases in between. Germline V gene data show CDR1 as SNHLY and CDR2 as FYNNEI. The CDR3 runs to 14 residues. The CDR3 nucleotides read TGTGCCAGCTCTAGAAGCAGGGTCAACTATGGCTACACCTTC. Amino acids: CASSRSRVNYGYTF.

The chain links TRBV4-2 to TRBJ2-7, with 9 bases matching TRBD2. The V gene end was trimmed by 4 bases and the J gene end by 2 bases; junction bases not matched to a gene: 6. CDR1 is LGHNA, CDR2 YNFKEQ, per germline. The CDR3 loop spans 15 amino acids. The CDR3 protein is CASSLSGGLPYEQYF. The CDR3, as DNA: TGTGCCAGCAGCCTTAGCGGGGGACTACCCTACGAGCAGTACTTC.

The V gene is TRBV7-8, the J gene TRBJ2-2; 9 bases are shared with TRBD2. Per the germline V gene, CDR1 is SGHVS and CDR2 is FQNEAQ. The V segment lost 2 bases and the J segment 3 bases; nucleotides outside the gene matches: 4. This CDR3 is built from 16 residues. The CDR3 spells CASSLLAGSDTGELFF. Here the CDR3 DNA reads TGTGCCAGCAGCTTACTAGCGGGGTCGGACACCGGGGAGCTGTTTTTT.